This T cell receptor beta chain originates from a study of shared clonotypes between healthy human individuals. Method: immunoSEQ multiplex PCR; TCRdb's copy keeps in-frame clones and lacks some. The table lists 700,000 to 950,000 clones, about 97% of them singletons. CDR1 SGHAT and CDR2 FQNNGV come from the germline V gene. After removal of 4 bases from V and 2 bases from J, the junction contained 13 bases not matched to a gene. The CDR3 contains 17 residues. The naive CD8 population came from CD45RO-negative cells selected for CCR7, without terminally differentiated effector memory CD45RA+ cells. Specimen: naive CD8+ T cells sorted from blood. The rearrangement joins TRBV11-2 to TRBJ2-7; 8 positions agree with TRBD2. The TCR sequence derives from a man aged 30-40 years in good health. The DNA of the CDR3 is TGTGCCAGCAGCTCTCCCGGAGGGCTAGCGGGCACCTACGAGCAGTACTTC. As protein: CASSSPGGLAGTYEQYF.